This is a list of T cell receptor beta chains from one sample in a study of Graves' ophthalmopathy and Graves' hyperthyroidism. TCRdb reprocessed the multiplex PCR reads via MiXCR and lists one record per CDR3 protein. The table lists more than 550,000 distinct CDR3 sequences, roughly 39% of them singletons, with over 2.5% in the top ten. Sequenced sample: peripheral blood. The source is an adult man with Graves' ophthalmopathy. Each CDR3 is given with its conserved first and last residue. Fields, in order: V gene, J gene, clone size, D gene, CDR3 protein, CDR3 DNA. The D gene is left open where the match is weak. Expanded clones get a size class; other rows say once, few or many, or leave the size out.

v_gene: TRBV12-3/TRBV12-4; j_gene: TRBJ1-6; abundance: many; d_gene: TRBD1; CDR3aa: CASSPDRGRLHF; CDR3nt: TGTGCCAGCAGCCCGGACAGGGGGCGCCTCCACTTT
v_gene: TRBV4-1; j_gene: TRBJ1-2; abundance: many; d_gene: TRBD1; CDR3aa: CASSQPRQGHGYTF; CDR3nt: TGCGCCAGCAGCCAACCGAGACAGGGTCATGGCTACACCTTC
v_gene: TRBV20-1; j_gene: TRBJ1-5; abundance: few; d_gene: .; CDR3aa: CSARDNREFQPQHF; CDR3nt: TGCAGTGCTAGAGATAACAGGGAATTTCAGCCCCAGCATTTT
v_gene: TRBV9; j_gene: TRBJ2-7; abundance: many; d_gene: .; CDR3aa: CASSVAAYSYEQYF; CDR3nt: TGTGCCAGCAGCGTAGCAGCTTACTCCTACGAGCAGTACTTC
v_gene: TRBV10-3; j_gene: TRBJ2-5; abundance: many; d_gene: .; CDR3aa: CAISETSGTRETQYF; CDR3nt: TGTGCCATCAGTGAGACCTCCGGGACTCGTGAGACCCAGTACTTC
v_gene: TRBV7-6; j_gene: TRBJ2-7; abundance: .; d_gene: .; CDR3aa: CAGAYEQYF; CDR3nt: TGTGCAGGGGCCTACGAGCAGTACTTC
v_gene: TRBV7-9; j_gene: TRBJ2-5; abundance: .; d_gene: .; CDR3aa: CASGLGDLQETQYF; CDR3nt: TGTGCCAGCGGCTTAGGAGACTTACAAGAGACCCAGTACTTC
v_gene: TRBV7-9; j_gene: TRBJ2-3; abundance: .; d_gene: TRBD2; CDR3aa: CASTWTSGGAEDTQYF; CDR3nt: TGTGCCAGCACCTGGACTAGCGGGGGGGCGGAAGATACGCAGTATTTT
v_gene: TRBV9; j_gene: TRBJ2-7; abundance: few; d_gene: .; CDR3aa: CASSPGGDYEQYF; CDR3nt: TGTGCCAGCTCACCTGGGGGCGATTACGAGCAGTACTTC
v_gene: TRBV9; j_gene: TRBJ1-6; abundance: many; d_gene: .; CDR3aa: CASRGRNSPLHF; CDR3nt: TGTGCCAGCAGGGGTAGGAATTCACCCCTCCACTTT
v_gene: TRBV7-9; j_gene: TRBJ2-7; abundance: .; d_gene: TRBD1; CDR3aa: CASSLDAGGFPTYEQYF; CDR3nt: TGTGCCAGCAGCTTAGATGCAGGGGGCTTCCCTACCTACGAGCAGTACTTC
v_gene: TRBV19; j_gene: TRBJ2-2; abundance: .; d_gene: TRBD2; CDR3aa: CASTQLAGIAGELFF; CDR3nt: TGTGCCAGTACCCAACTAGCGGGTATAGCCGGGGAGCTGTTTTTT
v_gene: TRBV10-3; j_gene: TRBJ2-7; abundance: .; d_gene: .; CDR3aa: CASSEGSVYEQYF; CDR3nt: TGTGCCAGCAGTGAAGGTAGCGTTTACGAGCAGTACTTC
v_gene: TRBV20-1; j_gene: TRBJ1-1; abundance: .; d_gene: .; CDR3aa: CSATVRGGTEAFF; CDR3nt: TGCAGTGCCACCGTGCGGGGAGGCACTGAAGCTTTCTTT
v_gene: TRBV25-1; j_gene: TRBJ1-6; abundance: .; d_gene: .; CDR3aa: CASSALEGGPLHF; CDR3nt: TGTGCCAGCAGTGCCCTGGAGGGGGGTCCCCTCCACTTT
v_gene: TRBV7-2; j_gene: TRBJ1-2; abundance: .; d_gene: TRBD1; CDR3aa: CASSIDRATNYGYTF; CDR3nt: TGTGCCAGCAGCATTGACAGGGCAACTAACTATGGCTACACCTTC
v_gene: TRBV27; j_gene: TRBJ1-4; abundance: .; d_gene: TRBD1; CDR3aa: CASRTGQNEKLFF; CDR3nt: TGTGCCAGCCGGACAGGCCAAAATGAAAAACTGTTTTTT
v_gene: TRBV6-5; j_gene: TRBJ1-4; abundance: many; d_gene: .; CDR3aa: CASSRGTRSEKLFF; CDR3nt: TGTGCCAGCTCGAGGGGGACACGGAGTGAAAAACTGTTTTTT
v_gene: TRBV11-1; j_gene: TRBJ1-2; abundance: .; d_gene: .; CDR3aa: CASSLAPGVSGNYGYTF; CDR3nt: TGTGCCAGCAGCTTAGCGCCAGGGGTCTCTGGGAACTATGGCTACACCTTC
v_gene: TRBV6-6; j_gene: TRBJ1-2; abundance: many; d_gene: TRBD1; CDR3aa: CASSPSDRAYGYTF; CDR3nt: TGTGCCAGCAGCCCCTCGGACAGGGCTTATGGCTACACCTTC
v_gene: TRBV2; j_gene: TRBJ1-3; abundance: many; d_gene: TRBD1; CDR3aa: CASSYVPGQVNSGNTIYF; CDR3nt: TGTGCCAGCAGTTACGTCCCGGGACAGGTAAACTCTGGAAACACCATATATTTT
v_gene: TRBV2; j_gene: TRBJ1-3; abundance: .; d_gene: .; CDR3aa: CASSRTPGSGTNTIYF; CDR3nt: TGTGCCAGCAGTCGAACCCCAGGGAGCGGGACAAACACCATATATTTT
v_gene: TRBV7-3; j_gene: TRBJ2-2; abundance: few; d_gene: TRBD2; CDR3aa: CASSLLGGGSNTGELFF; CDR3nt: TGTGCCAGCAGCTTACTTGGCGGGGGGTCTAACACCGGGGAGCTGTTTTTT
v_gene: TRBV9; j_gene: TRBJ1-4; abundance: few; d_gene: .; CDR3aa: CASSVGGVEKLFF; CDR3nt: TGTGCCAGCAGCGTAGGGGGGGTTGAAAAACTGTTTTTT
v_gene: TRBV6-2/TRBV6-3; j_gene: TRBJ1-1; abundance: many; d_gene: .; CDR3aa: CASSTMGFTEAFF; CDR3nt: TGTGCCAGCAGTACCATGGGGTTTACTGAAGCTTTCTTT